Reported below is one T cell receptor (beta chain). The specificity of this receptor is unknown. The record has no base qualities; no much larger clone is one base away. Amplification of TCR beta CDR3 regions was carried out from RNA transcripts. The first round of RT-PCR for the TCR CDR3 was performed with the HTBI primer set and the Qiagen OneStep RT-PCR kit. A second multiplex PCR round built the libraries, followed by size selection and purification. Paired-end sequencing of the libraries was performed with 100 bp reads on an Illumina HiSeq2000. As for how the authors treated the data: SOAPnuke was used to process the raw data, throwing out any read that contained adapters or uncalled bases, had a mean Phred below 15, or lacked an exact constant-primer or identifier match. High-quality paired reads were merged using COPE v1.2.5, and each unique nucleotide sequence was defined as a clonotype. MiTCR v1.1 was used to align the clonotypes against IMGT TRBV, TRBD and TRBJ reference segments. Analysis was restricted to V-J combinations with a frequency above 0.0001, which covered 99.2% of repertoires. The TCS score was defined as F50 (clonal expansion) divided by E x V (chaos), with BLOSUM62-based TCRdist calculated between CDR3 peptides within each V-J. Welch's t-statistics and random forest reduced around 550 V-J features to 10 to 15, which were used in a naive Bayes classifier (R e1071). The raw public reads went through TCRdb reprocessing: fastp at Q25, MiXCR clone calling, in-frame beta chains kept. Merged by CDR3 protein, the rows form single entries marked with the most common genes and DNA. TCRdb, not the original authors, processed these V and J calls. This sample gives some 570,000 distinct CDR3 sequences in total; approximately 15% of them show up just once. Around 7% of the sample is in the top ten clones.

Ophthalmopathy patients had moderately to severely active disease, Clinical Activity Score of at least 3, NOSPECS grade of at least 4, and duration under 3 months. Patients with uncontrolled infections, other autoimmune diseases, pregnancy or lactation were excluded. Diagnoses were based on clinical symptoms, serum thyroxine and TRAb, thyroid ultrasound and orbital computed tomography. PBMCs were isolated from 10 ml of fresh peripheral blood by Ficoll-Paque density gradient centrifugation. Total RNA was extracted with Trizol reagent, and quality was checked on an Agilent 2100 Bioanalyzer. Trimming leaves V shorter by 0 bases and J shorter by 1 base, with the junction holding 4 bases beyond the gene matches. CDR1 and CDR2, looked up from the germline V gene (reference sequence), are LGHDT and YNNKEL. The cysteine opens and the phenylalanine closes a CDR3 of 16 amino acids. The kept DNA is CDR3 alone, 48 bases in frame from the first base.

The sample is drawn from a study of T cells in Graves' hyperthyroidism and ophthalmopathy (dated by TCRdb to about 2019). The study in broad terms: Peripheral blood was sampled at the time of initial diagnosis, prior to any treatment. To identify distinguishing TCR V-J signatures, a discovery cohort of around 100 patients was used, comprising 43 with Graves' ophthalmopathy and 57 with stable Graves' hyperthyroidism. Whether ophthalmopathy could be predicted prospectively was tested in an independent validation cohort made up of approximately 19 hyperthyroidism patients plus 17 patients who later progressed to ophthalmopathy. The study also compared thyroid tissue and blood T-cell repertoires from about six Graves' hyperthyroidism patients. TCR Vbeta CDR3 sequencing of approximately 140 peripheral blood samples (around 45 ophthalmopathy, approximately 80 hyperthyroidism and roughly 17 progressor patients) is reported in the paper. Once sampling was done, hyperthyroidism patients were given methimazole at a starting dose of 30 mg daily, whereas ophthalmopathy patients were given high-dose intravenous methylprednisolone. For training and testing, the roughly 100 patients in the discovery cohort were randomly divided in a 7:3 ratio. Paper-wide results and their limitations: Ophthalmopathy was separated from stable hyperthyroidism by a 13 V-J signature model, with around 90% sensitivity and about 84% specificity obtained in cross-validation and 80%/75% obtained in testing. During validation, the model predicted progression to ophthalmopathy a median of about 6.3 months ahead of onset, with 60% to 71% sensitivity and 72% to 80% specificity. Most expanded thyroid clonotypes (frequency above 0.001) were also detected in blood, a finding suggesting that blood repertoires may reflect thyroid immune responses. Sample size was not statistically predetermined, and blinding of investigators to group allocation was not performed.

The rearrangement joined TRBV3-1 to TRBJ2-7, with 9 junctional bases fitting TRBD2. This clonotype was sampled from a young woman with Graves' ophthalmopathy. The sample was blood. The nucleotide sequence reads TGTGCCAGCAGCCAAGATACCAGCGGGGGGTCCTACGAGCAGTACTTC. Its amino acids are CASSQDTSGGSYEQYF.